This TCR beta chain stems from a study of blood T cell repertoires in COVID-19. Turning to the study itself: Nucleic acid was either cDNA or gDNA, and it came from T cells, B-cell-depleted T cells, or PBMCs.

In germline, CDR1 is LNHNV, CDR2 YYDKDF (reference sequence). CDR3 size: 19 residues. V shed 0 bases and J 7 bases; nucleotides not matched to a gene: 17. The assay was immunoSEQ multiplex PCR, and TCRdb's table has in-frame clones only and misses some. The sample shows some 340,000 clones, around 83% of them seen only once. Material: PBMCs or T cells enriched from blood (not recorded which). This receptor was obtained from a woman between 45 and 60 years old who had recovered from COVID-19. V gene TRBV15 combines with J gene TRBJ2-2; 7 bases agree with TRBD2. Written as DNA, the CDR3 is TGTGCCACCAGCAGAGAACCTCGCCAAAAATCGGGGAGGGACGGGGAGCTGTTTTTT. It codes for CATSREPRQKSGRDGELFF. The whole variable domain, remainder taken from reference TRBV15 and TRBJ2-2, is DAMVIQNPRYQVTQFGKPVTLSCSQTLNHNVMYWYQQKSSQAPKLLFHYYDKDFNNEADTPDNFQSRRPNTSFCFLDIRSPGLGDTAMYLCATSREPRQKSGRDGELFFGEGSRLTVL.